This entry describes one T cell receptor (beta chain). The entry originates in a study of blood T cell repertoires in COVID-19. In the authors' workflow: Scientists estimated how many nucleated cells there were by amplifying reference gene primers. The table came from immunoSEQ multiplex PCR; TCRdb's copy has only in-frame clones and leaves some out. D and trimming were read from the DNA, whereas the V and J calls and clone size are those reported in that table. The sample lists approximately 140,000 clones; approximately 92% were seen once. V gave up 5 bases and J gave up 5 bases; unmatched junction bases: 14. CDR3 length equals 17 residues. From germline, CDR1 is SGHAT and CDR2 FQNNGV.

The TCR sequence derives from a man aged 18 to 30 with COVID-19, enrolled during active disease. The source material was peripheral blood. This chain joins TRBV11-2 and TRBJ2-3; 9 nucleotides agree with TRBD2. The CDR3, as DNA: TGTGCCAGCAGCCGGAGGGGCGGGAGGGGTTTGATAGATACGCAGTATTTT. Protein product: CASSRRGGRGLIDTQYF. The full variable domain, its missing parts supplied by reference TRBV11-2 and TRBJ2-3, is EAGVAQSPRYKIIEKRQSVAFWCNPISGHATLYWYQQILGQGPKLLIQFQNNGVVDDSQLPKDRFSAERLKGVDSTLKIQPAKLEDSAVYLCASSRRGGRGLIDTQYFGPGTRLTVL.